This T cell receptor beta chain was retrieved from a study of cytomegalovirus exposure and HLA in healthy donors. With regard to this clone: Its target is unknown.

Regarding the study as a whole: According to a later analysis, most TCR beta chains associated with CMV appeared HLA-restricted.

Germline-derived CDR1 and CDR2 are ENHRY and SYGVKD. This CDR3 has 12 amino acids. J was trimmed by 4 bases and V by 8 bases; bases with no gene match: 4. Both 60 Vbeta primers and 13 Jbeta primers went into the PCR. Here immunoSEQ multiplex PCR was the method, and the copy in TCRdb shows in-frame clones only, minus some. The data hold 150,000 to 200,000 clones, with over 60% observed a single time. V gene TRBV10-3 combines with J gene TRBJ1-2; 7 positions agree with TRBD1. The sequence was obtained from a woman aged 30 to 39 in good health and CMV-seronegative. The sample taken for sequencing was PBMCs. The CDR3 region is CAIPGTVYGYTF. The CDR3 region has the DNA TGTGCCATCCCCGGGACAGTCTATGGCTACACCTTC.